This record concerns one TCR beta chain sequence. This same CDR3 is encoded by further DNA sequences in the sample. The method was immunoSEQ multiplex PCR; TCRdb's version includes in-frame clones alone and lacks a portion of them. This sample has approximately 210,000 clones; approximately 90% occur once, and the top ten carry roughly 3.5%. The record originates from a study of T cell responses to AZD1222 COVID-19 vaccine. The V gene's germline CDR1 is MNHEY and CDR2 SVGEGT. Trimming removed 6 bases from V and 1 base from J; junction bases left unmatched: 3. CDR3 size: 14 residues. This sequence was found in an adult who received the AZD1222 COVID-19 vaccine. V usage is TRBV6-2 or TRBV6-3 and J usage is TRBJ2-7; TRBD2 matches at 10 bases. The sequenced sample was peripheral blood, obtained 28 days after the second AZD1222 dose. In DNA, the CDR3 is TGTGCCAGCAGCTGGACTAGCGGTTCCTACGAGCAGTACTTC. It yields the protein CASSWTSGSYEQYF.